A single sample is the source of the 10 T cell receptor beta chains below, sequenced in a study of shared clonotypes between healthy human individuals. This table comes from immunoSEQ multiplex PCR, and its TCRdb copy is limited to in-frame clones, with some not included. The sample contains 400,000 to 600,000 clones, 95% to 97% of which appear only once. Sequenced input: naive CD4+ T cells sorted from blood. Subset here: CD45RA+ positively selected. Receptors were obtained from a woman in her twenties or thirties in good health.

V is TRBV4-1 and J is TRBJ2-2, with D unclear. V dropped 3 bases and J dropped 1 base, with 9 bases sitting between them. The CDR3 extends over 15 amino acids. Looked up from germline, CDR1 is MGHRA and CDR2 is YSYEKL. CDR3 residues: CASSHFLRNTGELFF. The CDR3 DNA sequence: TGCGCCAGCAGCCATTTTCTTCGGAACACCGGGGAGCTGTTTTTT.

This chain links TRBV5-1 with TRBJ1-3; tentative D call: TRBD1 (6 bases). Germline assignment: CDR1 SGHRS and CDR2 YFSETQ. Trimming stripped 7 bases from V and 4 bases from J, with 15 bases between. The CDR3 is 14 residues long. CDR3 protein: CASQTGGPGNTIYF. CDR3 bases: TGCGCCAGCCAAACGGGGGGGCCCGGAAACACCATATATTTT.

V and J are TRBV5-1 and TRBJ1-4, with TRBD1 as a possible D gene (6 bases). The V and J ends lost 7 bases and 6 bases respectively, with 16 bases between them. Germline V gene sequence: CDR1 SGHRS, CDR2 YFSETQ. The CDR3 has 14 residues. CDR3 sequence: CASGSRGLDEKLFF. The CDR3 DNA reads TGCGCCAGCGGATCTCGGGGGCTAGATGAAAAACTGTTTTTT.

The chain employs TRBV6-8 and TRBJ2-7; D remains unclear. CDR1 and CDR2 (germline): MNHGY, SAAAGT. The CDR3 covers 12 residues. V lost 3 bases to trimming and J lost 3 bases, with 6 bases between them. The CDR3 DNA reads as TGTGCCAGCAGTTATCGGTACTACGAGCAGTACTTC. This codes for CASSYRYYEQYF.

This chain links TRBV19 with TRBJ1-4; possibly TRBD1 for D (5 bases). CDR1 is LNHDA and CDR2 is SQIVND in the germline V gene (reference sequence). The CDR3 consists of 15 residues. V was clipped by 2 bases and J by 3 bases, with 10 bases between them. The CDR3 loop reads CASSIIGAANEKLFF. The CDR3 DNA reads TGTGCCAGTAGTATAATAGGGGCTGCTAATGAAAAACTGTTTTTT.

CDR3 DNA sequence: TGTGCCAGCACAGGGGAGGGTGGGAACGGGGAGCTGTTTTTT. The encoded protein is CASTGEGGNGELFF. J is TRBJ2-2 and V is TRBV6-1; weak D call: TRBD2 (7 bases). V was clipped by 7 bases and J by 7 bases, with 16 bases between them. Looked up from germline, CDR1 is MNHNS and CDR2 is SASEGT. The CDR3 runs 14 residues.

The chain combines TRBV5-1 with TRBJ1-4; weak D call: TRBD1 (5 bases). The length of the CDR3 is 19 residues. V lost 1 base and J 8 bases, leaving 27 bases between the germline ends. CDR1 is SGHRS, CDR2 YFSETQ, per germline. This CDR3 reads CASSLTQYAGTGLGEKLFF. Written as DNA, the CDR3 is TGCGCCAGCAGCTTGACGCAGTATGCAGGGACCGGGCTTGGAGAAAAACTGTTTTTT. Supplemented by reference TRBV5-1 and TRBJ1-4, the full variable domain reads KAGVTQTPRYLIKTRGQQVTLSCSPISGHRSVSWYQQTPGQGLQFLFEYFSETQRNKGNFPGRFSGRQFSNSRSEMNVSTLELGDSALYLCASSLTQYAGTGLGEKLFFGSGTQLSVL.

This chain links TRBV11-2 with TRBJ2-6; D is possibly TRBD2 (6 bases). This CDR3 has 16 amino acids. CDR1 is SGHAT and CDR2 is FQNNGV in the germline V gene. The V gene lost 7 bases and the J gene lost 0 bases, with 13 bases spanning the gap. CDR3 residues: CASIRSGPSGANVLTF. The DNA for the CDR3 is TGTGCCAGCATCCGCAGCGGGCCCTCTGGGGCCAACGTCCTGACTTTC.

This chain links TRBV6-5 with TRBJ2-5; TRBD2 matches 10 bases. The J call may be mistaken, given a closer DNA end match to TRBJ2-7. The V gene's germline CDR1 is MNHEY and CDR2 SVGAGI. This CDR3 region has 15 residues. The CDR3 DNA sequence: TGTGCCAGCAGTTACATAGCGGGAGGAAGTTACGAGCAGTACTTC. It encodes CASSYIAGGSYEQYF.

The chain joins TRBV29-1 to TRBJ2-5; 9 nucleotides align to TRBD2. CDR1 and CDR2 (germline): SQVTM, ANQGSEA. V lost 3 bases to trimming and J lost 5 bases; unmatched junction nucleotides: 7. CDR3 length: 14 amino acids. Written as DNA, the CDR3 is TGCAGCGTTGAGGTAGCGGGAGTCGGCGAGACCCAGTACTTC. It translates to CSVEVAGVGETQYF.